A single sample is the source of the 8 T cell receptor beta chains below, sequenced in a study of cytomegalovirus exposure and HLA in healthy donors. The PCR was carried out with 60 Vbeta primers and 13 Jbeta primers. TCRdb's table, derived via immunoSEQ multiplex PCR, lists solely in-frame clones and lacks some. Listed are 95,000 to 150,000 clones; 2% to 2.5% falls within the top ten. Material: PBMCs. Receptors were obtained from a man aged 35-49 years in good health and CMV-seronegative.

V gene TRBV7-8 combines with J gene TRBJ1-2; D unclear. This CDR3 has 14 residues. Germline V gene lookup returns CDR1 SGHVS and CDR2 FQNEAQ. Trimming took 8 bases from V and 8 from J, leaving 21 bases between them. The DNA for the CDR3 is TGTGCCAGCCACCCACGGGAGGGTACTCGAGGCTACACCTTC. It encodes CASHPREGTRGYTF.

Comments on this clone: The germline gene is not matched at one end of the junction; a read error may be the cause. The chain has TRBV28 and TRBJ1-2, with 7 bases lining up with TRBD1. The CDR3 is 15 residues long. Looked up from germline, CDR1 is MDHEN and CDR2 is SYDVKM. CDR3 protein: CASSLTGEFPGGHTF. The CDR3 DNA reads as TGTGCCAGCAGCCTAACAGGGGAGTTCCCTGGTGGCCACACCTTC.

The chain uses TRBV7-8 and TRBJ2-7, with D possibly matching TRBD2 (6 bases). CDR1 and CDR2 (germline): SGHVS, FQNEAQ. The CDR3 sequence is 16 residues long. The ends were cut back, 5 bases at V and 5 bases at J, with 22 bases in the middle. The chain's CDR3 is CASSPAGSPYLDEQYF. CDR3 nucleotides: TGTGCCAGCAGCCCCGCGGGGAGTCCGTATTTAGACGAGCAGTACTTC. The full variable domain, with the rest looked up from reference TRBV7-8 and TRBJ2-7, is GAGVSQSPRYKVAKRGQDVALRCDPISGHVSLFWYQQALGQGPEFLTYFQNEAQLDKSGLPSDRFFAERPEGSVSTLKIQRTQQEDSAVYLCASSPAGSPYLDEQYFGPGTRLTVT.

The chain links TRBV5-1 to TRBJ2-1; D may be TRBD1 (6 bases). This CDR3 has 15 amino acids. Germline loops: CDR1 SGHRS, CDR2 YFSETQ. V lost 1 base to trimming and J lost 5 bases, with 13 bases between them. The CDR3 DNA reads TGCGCCAGCAGCTTGATCACAGGGTACGACAATGAGCAGTTCTTC. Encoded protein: CASSLITGYDNEQFF.

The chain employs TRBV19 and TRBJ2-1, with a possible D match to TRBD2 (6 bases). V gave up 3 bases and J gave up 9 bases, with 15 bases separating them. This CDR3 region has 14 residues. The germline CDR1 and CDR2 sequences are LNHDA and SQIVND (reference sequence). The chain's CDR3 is CASSIGELAAEQFF. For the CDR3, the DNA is TGTGCCAGTAGTATCGGGGAACTAGCCGCTGAGCAGTTCTTC.

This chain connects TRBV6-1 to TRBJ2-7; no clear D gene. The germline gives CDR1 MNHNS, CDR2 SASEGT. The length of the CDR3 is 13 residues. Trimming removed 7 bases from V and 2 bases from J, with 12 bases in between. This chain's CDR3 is CASNSGGPYEQYF. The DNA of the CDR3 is TGTGCCAGCAATTCCGGCGGCCCCTACGAGCAGTACTTC.

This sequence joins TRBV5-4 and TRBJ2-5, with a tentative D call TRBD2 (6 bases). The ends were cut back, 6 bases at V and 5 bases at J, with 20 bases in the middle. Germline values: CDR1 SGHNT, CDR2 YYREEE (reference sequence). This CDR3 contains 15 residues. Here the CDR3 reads CASTPGGGMPETQYF. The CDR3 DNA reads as TGTGCCAGCACCCCAGGCGGCGGGATGCCCGAGACCCAGTACTTC.

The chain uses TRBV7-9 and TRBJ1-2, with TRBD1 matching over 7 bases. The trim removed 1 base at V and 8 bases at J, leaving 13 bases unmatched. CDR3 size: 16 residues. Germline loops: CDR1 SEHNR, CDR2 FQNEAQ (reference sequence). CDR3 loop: CASSLGTGSRGGGYTF. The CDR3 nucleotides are TGTGCCAGCAGCTTAGGGACAGGCTCCCGGGGAGGAGGCTACACCTTC.